A single T cell receptor beta chain is shown here with its context. The data stem from a study of blood T cell repertoires in COVID-19. About the research overall: The United States, Italy and Spain supplied acute and convalescent COVID-19 samples. The analysed material was cDNA or gDNA that came from T cells, B-cell-depleted T cells, or PBMCs.

In germline, CDR1 is SEHNR, CDR2 FQNEAQ (reference sequence). The CDR3 has 14 residues. The ends lost 5 bases at V and 3 bases at J; junction bases unmatched: 4. Seattle's cohort entered during active infection and was followed longitudinally. In the original analysis: For nucleated cells, counts were estimated from reference gene primer amplification. Produced via immunoSEQ multiplex PCR; TCRdb's table is partial and in-frame only. Clonal size and the V and J genes are those of that table, whereas D and trimming came from the DNA. This sample carries more than 150,000 clones, about 87% of them seen once, and the ten largest clones take 0.58%.

Sequencing was performed on peripheral blood. This clonotype was sampled from a man aged 60-69 years with COVID-19, enrolled during active disease. The rearrangement uses TRBV7-9 and TRBJ1-5, with 7 bases matching TRBD1. The CDR3 region is CASSLGQVNQPQHF. DNA of the CDR3: TGTGCCAGCAGCCTAGGACAGGTCAATCAGCCCCAGCATTTT.